The clone carrying this T cell receptor (beta chain) came up a few times. As handled by the study authors: Reference gene primer amplification in the assay estimated nucleated cell counts. Sequencing was performed with immunoSEQ multiplex PCR; in TCRdb, only in-frame clones are kept and a portion is missing. That table furnishes V, J and clone size, whereas the DNA furnished D and trimming. The sample includes 120,000 or so clones, 75% to 90% of them seen just once. This specimen comes from a study of blood T cell repertoires in COVID-19. The wider study: Samples of COVID-19 (acute and convalescent) were obtained from the United States, Italy and Spain. Sample material is recorded as cDNA or gDNA derived from T cells, B-cell-depleted T cells, or PBMCs.

Between the trimmed V and J ends, which lost 3 bases and 1 base, there was a span of 12 bases. CDR1 MNHEY and CDR2 SMNVEV come from the germline V gene (reference sequence). The CDR3 loop spans 15 amino acids. The sequence was obtained from an older man with acute or convalescent COVID-19. The rearrangement uses TRBV27 and TRBJ1-2; D gene unclear. The sample consisted of peripheral blood. The CDR3: CASSFGSPFNYGYTF. As DNA, the CDR3 is TGTGCCAGCAGTTTTGGGAGCCCTTTTAACTATGGCTACACCTTC.